This TCR beta chain was observed in a study of cytomegalovirus exposure and HLA in healthy donors. Turning to the study itself: There were about 86 million unique TCRs (from HLA-typed donors) in an early data release.

A remark on this clone: Its antigen is still unknown.

The PCR employed 60 Vbeta primers together with 13 Jbeta primers. Produced via immunoSEQ multiplex PCR; TCRdb's table is partial and in-frame only. This table has more than 90,000 clones, roughly 79% appearing once. Study observations and caveats: In a later analysis, TCR beta V- and J-gene trimming showed a link to a missense DCLRE1C variant. Most of the CMV-associated TCR beta chains (in a later analysis) appeared to be HLA-restricted. DRB1 showed the most TCR associations and HLA-C the fewest in a later analysis, as rates varied by HLA locus.

Material for sequencing was PBMCs. The TCR originated in a woman in her thirties or forties in good health and CMV-seronegative.

Written as DNA, the CDR3 is TGTGCCAGCTCACTCCTAGCGGGGGGGAACACAGATACGCAGTATTTT. Translating gives CASSLLAGGNTDTQYF. The genes are TRBV18 and TRBJ2-3; TRBD2 aligns across 12 bases. The CDR3 has 16 residues. Trimming removed 4 bases from V and 2 bases from J; junction bases left unmatched: 4. Germline values: CDR1 KGHSH, CDR2 LQKENI.